This T cell receptor (beta chain) was observed in a study of response to subunit inactivated influenza vaccine. The sample holds a few counts of this clonotype. Its antigen remains unidentified. In germline, CDR1 is SGHTA, CDR2 FQGTGA. Trimming took off 2 bases at V and 9 bases at J, with 8 bases between the two ends. The CDR3 length is 12 residues. TCRdb re-analysed the RT-PCR reads in MiXCR, keeping a single row per CDR3 protein. The table lists roughly 520,000 distinct CDR3 sequences, 25% of them singletons. The study, taken as a whole, reports: Authors suggested seasonal influenza vaccinations each recruit few new T cells.

The TCR was taken from a man in his fifties or sixties who received an inactivated influenza vaccine. This sequence joins TRBV7-3 and TRBJ2-1; possibly TRBD2 for D (6 bases). The sequences come from CD4+ T cells sorted from PBMCs, collected 5 to 6 days after vaccination. CDR3: CASSLRGGEQFF. The CDR3 DNA reads as TGTGCCAGCAGCTTACGGGGAGGTGAGCAGTTCTTC.